This TCR beta chain was documented in a study of OX40 agonist ivuxolimab in advanced cancers. On the study more broadly: In this cohort, patients received ivuxolimab, an agonistic anti-OX40 (CD134) antibody. Checkpoint inhibitors had been given previously to 35% to 50% of patients. General study findings and limits: Some nonresponders additionally presented with little normalized T-cell clonal expansion. Undetermined was the antigen specificity of the expanded peripheral T cells.

The V and J ends lost 6 bases and 1 base respectively, with 12 bases between them. Germline-derived CDR1 and CDR2 are SEHNR and FQNEAQ (reference sequence). CDR3 length: 15 residues. About this clone: The antigen is unknown.

Clones were sequenced by immunoSEQ multiplex PCR, and TCRdb holds only the in-frame ones, with some missing. The profile shows 70,000 or so clones, roughly 80% of them singletons. The TCR comes from an adult with an advanced solid tumor such as melanoma, head and neck, liver or kidney cancer. The source was CD4+ or CD8+ T cells sorted from blood, collected in a trial of the OX40 agonist ivuxolimab. This rearrangement joins TRBV7-9 to TRBJ2-2; a possible D gene is TRBD1 (6 bases). This CDR3 is CASSPKTGNTGELFF. Written as DNA, the CDR3 is TGTGCCAGCAGTCCCAAGACAGGGAACACCGGGGAGCTGTTTTTT.